The rows below give T cell receptor beta chains drawn from one sample of a study of cytomegalovirus exposure and HLA in healthy donors. Here immunoSEQ multiplex PCR was the method, and the copy in TCRdb shows in-frame clones only, minus some. The sample has approximately 220,000 clones, 85% to 95% seen once. The sequenced sample consisted of PBMCs. Receptors were obtained from a woman aged 18-29 years in good health and CMV-seronegative. Both conserved end residues are part of each CDR3. A D gene is named only where the DNA matches it firmly. The size of a clone is reported for some rows only, either as once, few or many, or as a class for expanded clones.

cdr3_aa: CASSLGVLGGGQPQHF
cdr3_nt: TGTGCCAGCAGCTTAGGAGTGTTAGGGGGCGGTCAGCCCCAGCATTTT
d_call: TRBD1
v_call: TRBV11-2
clone_size: .
j_call: TRBJ1-5

cdr3_aa: CASSLAPSGPTGELFF
cdr3_nt: TGCGCCAGCAGCCTAGCCCCTAGCGGCCCCACCGGGGAGCTGTTTTTT
d_call: TRBD2
v_call: TRBV4-1
clone_size: .
j_call: TRBJ2-2

cdr3_aa: CASTNLGEAFF
cdr3_nt: TGCGCCAGCACCAACCTCGGGGAAGCTTTCTTT
d_call: .
v_call: TRBV5-1
clone_size: .
j_call: TRBJ1-1

cdr3_aa: CASSSGAPLGEQYF
cdr3_nt: TGTGCCAGCTCTAGCGGAGCACCCTTGGGGGAGCAGTACTTC
d_call: TRBD2
v_call: TRBV7-2
clone_size: .
j_call: TRBJ2-7

cdr3_aa: CASTLRQGDNTIYF
cdr3_nt: TGTGCCAGCACCCTTCGGCAGGGGGACAACACCATATATTTT
d_call: TRBD1
v_call: TRBV11-2
clone_size: .
j_call: TRBJ1-3

cdr3_aa: CASSHLGYTF
cdr3_nt: TGCGCCAGCAGTCACTTGGGCTACACCTTC
d_call: .
v_call: TRBV23-1
clone_size: .
j_call: TRBJ1-2

cdr3_aa: CASQDLGNQPQHF
cdr3_nt: TGTGCCAGCCAGGATCTGGGCAATCAGCCCCAGCATTTT
d_call: .
v_call: TRBV6-1
clone_size: once
j_call: TRBJ1-5

cdr3_aa: CASSLLPRVYNEQFF
cdr3_nt: TGTGCCAGCAGCTTACTACCGAGAGTCTACAATGAGCAGTTCTTC
d_call: .
v_call: TRBV11-2
clone_size: .
j_call: TRBJ2-1

cdr3_aa: CASSFPGSGYTF
cdr3_nt: TGTGCCAGCAGCTTCCCAGGGTCGGGCTACACCTTC
d_call: .
v_call: TRBV5-4
clone_size: .
j_call: TRBJ1-2

cdr3_aa: CAGKTAPNTEAFF
cdr3_nt: TGTGCCGGAAAGACAGCCCCGAACACTGAAGCTTTCTTT
d_call: .
v_call: TRBV6-1
clone_size: once
j_call: TRBJ1-1

cdr3_aa: CSVEGEARGYGYTF
cdr3_nt: TGCAGCGTTGAAGGAGAGGCCCGGGGCTATGGCTACACCTTC
d_call: .
v_call: TRBV29-1
clone_size: .
j_call: TRBJ1-2

cdr3_aa: CAWRGSGLAAEQFF
cdr3_nt: TGTGCCTGGAGGGGATCGGGACTAGCGGCGGAGCAGTTCTTC
d_call: TRBD2
v_call: TRBV30
clone_size: .
j_call: TRBJ2-1

cdr3_aa: CASSLQGLRGYQPQHF
cdr3_nt: TGTGCCAGCAGTCTACAGGGCCTCAGGGGATATCAGCCCCAGCATTTT
d_call: .
v_call: TRBV6-6
clone_size: .
j_call: TRBJ1-5

cdr3_aa: CASSNSGVSEGYTF
cdr3_nt: TGTGCCAGCAGTAACTCCGGAGTAAGCGAGGGCTACACCTTC
d_call: .
v_call: TRBV6-5
clone_size: .
j_call: TRBJ1-2

cdr3_aa: CASSPPTGDNPNQPQHF
cdr3_nt: TGTGCCAGCAGCCCCCCGACAGGGGATAATCCCAATCAGCCCCAGCATTTT
d_call: TRBD1
v_call: TRBV13
clone_size: .
j_call: TRBJ1-5

cdr3_aa: CASSEGGSTGKAFF
cdr3_nt: TGTGCCAGCAGTGAAGGGGGCTCGACTGGAAAAGCTTTCTTT
d_call: .
v_call: TRBV6-1
clone_size: once
j_call: TRBJ1-1

cdr3_aa: CASSVDTGTYNEQFF
cdr3_nt: TGTGCCAGCAGCGTAGATACAGGGACCTACAATGAGCAGTTCTTC
d_call: .
v_call: TRBV9
clone_size: .
j_call: TRBJ2-1

cdr3_aa: CASSHRVDRAGEKLFF
cdr3_nt: TGTGCCAGCAGCCACCGAGTTGACAGGGCTGGCGAAAAACTGTTTTTT
d_call: TRBD1
v_call: TRBV14
clone_size: .
j_call: TRBJ1-4

cdr3_aa: CASSFPGGDQPQHF
cdr3_nt: TGTGCCAGCAGTTTTCCGGGGGGGGACCAGCCCCAGCATTTT
d_call: .
v_call: TRBV28
clone_size: .
j_call: TRBJ1-5

cdr3_aa: CASALGAGGPYEQYF
cdr3_nt: TGTGCTAGTGCCCTAGGGGCGGGAGGGCCCTACGAGCAGTACTTC
d_call: TRBD2
v_call: TRBV12-5
clone_size: .
j_call: TRBJ2-7

cdr3_aa: CASYRRLNSANTGELFF
cdr3_nt: TGTGCCAGTTACCGTAGGTTGAATAGCGCGAACACCGGGGAGCTGTTTTTT
d_call: .
v_call: TRBV19
clone_size: .
j_call: TRBJ2-2

cdr3_aa: CASSRQGSGWLGYTF
cdr3_nt: TGTGCCAGCAGCCGACAGGGGTCGGGGTGGTTAGGCTACACCTTC
d_call: TRBD1
v_call: TRBV5-6
clone_size: .
j_call: TRBJ1-2

cdr3_aa: CAISYGQNTEAFF
cdr3_nt: TGTGCCATCAGTTATGGGCAGAACACTGAAGCTTTCTTT
d_call: .
v_call: TRBV10-3
clone_size: .
j_call: TRBJ1-1

cdr3_aa: CASSEANHGLREQFF
cdr3_nt: TGTGCCAGCAGTGAAGCGAACCATGGGCTAAGGGAGCAGTTCTTC
d_call: .
v_call: TRBV6-1
clone_size: .
j_call: TRBJ2-1

cdr3_aa: CASSLLDRSNSPLHF
cdr3_nt: TGTGCCAGCAGCTTGTTGGACAGGTCGAATTCACCCCTCCACTTT
d_call: TRBD1
v_call: TRBV13
clone_size: .
j_call: TRBJ1-6

cdr3_aa: CASSYSRDRAHEQYF
cdr3_nt: TGTGCCAGCAGTTACTCTCGGGACAGAGCCCACGAGCAGTACTTC
d_call: TRBD1
v_call: TRBV6-6
clone_size: .
j_call: TRBJ2-7

cdr3_aa: CASSIRTSPGETQYF
cdr3_nt: TGCGCCAGCAGCATCCGGACTAGCCCTGGGGAGACCCAGTACTTC
d_call: TRBD2
v_call: TRBV5-1
clone_size: .
j_call: TRBJ2-5

cdr3_aa: CASSLSKGIVAGTGELFF
cdr3_nt: TGTGCCAGCAGTTTATCGAAAGGGATAGTAGCGGGGACCGGGGAGCTGTTTTTT
d_call: TRBD2
v_call: TRBV27
clone_size: .
j_call: TRBJ2-2

cdr3_aa: CASSIRGGWGELFF
cdr3_nt: TGTGCCAGTAGTATCCGCGGGGGATGGGGGGAGCTGTTTTTT
d_call: TRBD2
v_call: TRBV19
clone_size: .
j_call: TRBJ2-2

cdr3_aa: CASSPRQGTNEKLFF
cdr3_nt: TGTGCCAGCAGTCCCCGACAGGGCACTAATGAAAAACTGTTTTTT
d_call: TRBD1
v_call: TRBV27
clone_size: .
j_call: TRBJ1-4

cdr3_aa: CASSSSDDSAYGYTF
cdr3_nt: TGTGCCAGCAGCTCGTCAGATGACAGTGCGTATGGCTACACCTTC
d_call: .
v_call: TRBV11-2
clone_size: .
j_call: TRBJ1-2

cdr3_aa: CASSRQGANNEQYF
cdr3_nt: TGTGCCAGCAGCAGACAGGGGGCTAACAACGAGCAGTACTTC
d_call: TRBD1
v_call: TRBV11-3
clone_size: .
j_call: TRBJ2-7

cdr3_aa: CSSSDSTYEQYF
cdr3_nt: TGCAGCTCGTCCGACAGTACCTACGAGCAGTACTTC
d_call: .
v_call: TRBV29-1
clone_size: .
j_call: TRBJ2-7

cdr3_aa: CASSLLGASEKLFF
cdr3_nt: TGTGCCAGCAGTTTATTGGGGGCGAGTGAAAAACTGTTTTTT
d_call: .
v_call: TRBV28
clone_size: .
j_call: TRBJ1-4

cdr3_aa: CASSVSQGTGELFF
cdr3_nt: TGTGCCAGCAGTGTTTCTCAGGGCACCGGGGAGCTGTTTTTT
d_call: .
v_call: TRBV2
clone_size: .
j_call: TRBJ2-2

cdr3_aa: CSVEELAAYNEQFF
cdr3_nt: TGCAGCGTTGAAGAACTAGCGGCCTACAATGAGCAGTTCTTC
d_call: TRBD2
v_call: TRBV29-1
clone_size: .
j_call: TRBJ2-1

cdr3_aa: CASKNILAGSGVDNEQFF
cdr3_nt: TGTGCCAGCAAAAATATTTTAGCAGGGTCGGGAGTAGACAATGAGCAGTTCTTC
d_call: .
v_call: TRBV28
clone_size: .
j_call: TRBJ2-1

cdr3_aa: CASISGGNQPQHF
cdr3_nt: TGTGCCAGCATCAGCGGGGGCAATCAGCCCCAGCATTTT
d_call: .
v_call: TRBV2
clone_size: .
j_call: TRBJ1-5

cdr3_aa: CASSKAGLYEQYF
cdr3_nt: TGTGCCAGCAGTAAAGCGGGCCTCTACGAGCAGTACTTC
d_call: .
v_call: TRBV25-1
clone_size: .
j_call: TRBJ2-7

cdr3_aa: CSVVNGHAGNTIYF
cdr3_nt: TGCAGCGTTGTGAACGGACATGCTGGAAACACCATATATTTT
d_call: .
v_call: TRBV29-1
clone_size: .
j_call: TRBJ1-3

cdr3_aa: CASSLAAALYNEQFF
cdr3_nt: TGTGCCAGCAGCCTGGCCGCGGCACTATACAATGAGCAGTTCTTC
d_call: .
v_call: TRBV28
clone_size: .
j_call: TRBJ2-1

cdr3_aa: CASSMTLAGVYEQFF
cdr3_nt: TGTGCCAGTAGTATGACACTAGCGGGAGTCTATGAGCAGTTCTTC
d_call: TRBD2
v_call: TRBV19
clone_size: .
j_call: TRBJ2-1

cdr3_aa: CASSLTRERHEQYF
cdr3_nt: TGTGCCAGCAGCTTAACGCGGGAGCGCCACGAGCAGTACTTC
d_call: TRBD2
v_call: TRBV7-8
clone_size: .
j_call: TRBJ2-7

cdr3_aa: CASQFRGQHVEAFF
cdr3_nt: TGTGCCAGCCAATTCAGGGGGCAGCACGTTGAAGCTTTCTTT
d_call: TRBD1
v_call: TRBV27
clone_size: .
j_call: TRBJ1-1

cdr3_aa: CAKRLAGGTDTQYF
cdr3_nt: TGTGCCAAACGACTAGCGGGCGGCACAGATACGCAGTATTTT
d_call: TRBD2
v_call: TRBV2
clone_size: .
j_call: TRBJ2-3

cdr3_aa: CASSPGTASTDTQYF
cdr3_nt: TGTGCCAGCAGCCCGGGGACAGCTAGCACAGATACGCAGTATTTT
d_call: TRBD1
v_call: TRBV7-3
clone_size: .
j_call: TRBJ2-3

cdr3_aa: CASGEGPTEAFF
cdr3_nt: TGTGCCAGCGGAGAGGGTCCCACTGAAGCTTTCTTT
d_call: .
v_call: TRBV28
clone_size: .
j_call: TRBJ1-1

cdr3_aa: CASSAGLAGSYEQYF
cdr3_nt: TGTGCCAGCAGCGCGGGACTAGCGGGGTCCTACGAGCAGTACTTC
d_call: TRBD2
v_call: TRBV9
clone_size: .
j_call: TRBJ2-7

cdr3_aa: CAWKRREVYNEQFF
cdr3_nt: TGTGCCTGGAAGAGGCGGGAGGTATACAATGAGCAGTTCTTC
d_call: TRBD2
v_call: TRBV30
clone_size: .
j_call: TRBJ2-1

cdr3_aa: CAISESSRDTEAFF
cdr3_nt: TGTGCCATCAGTGAGTCGTCCAGGGACACTGAAGCTTTCTTT
d_call: .
v_call: TRBV10-3
clone_size: .
j_call: TRBJ1-1

cdr3_aa: CASRLGQPYGYTF
cdr3_nt: TGTGCCAGCAGACTCGGACAGCCATATGGCTACACCTTC
d_call: .
v_call: TRBV28
clone_size: few
j_call: TRBJ1-2

cdr3_aa: CSGGGDGRAEAFF
cdr3_nt: TGCAGCGGCGGGGGGGATGGGCGCGCTGAAGCTTTCTTT
d_call: .
v_call: TRBV29-1
clone_size: .
j_call: TRBJ1-1

cdr3_aa: CASSLELRGTDTQYF
cdr3_nt: TGTGCCAGCAGCTTAGAGCTCCGGGGCACAGATACGCAGTATTTT
d_call: .
v_call: TRBV7-2
clone_size: .
j_call: TRBJ2-3

cdr3_aa: CASSQDLTSGHLGELFF
cdr3_nt: TGTGCCAGCAGCCAAGATTTGACTAGCGGACACCTCGGGGAGCTGTTTTTT
d_call: TRBD2
v_call: TRBV4-2
clone_size: .
j_call: TRBJ2-2

cdr3_aa: CASSLGQANTEAFF
cdr3_nt: TGCGCCAGCAGCCTCGGACAGGCGAACACTGAAGCTTTCTTT
d_call: TRBD1
v_call: TRBV4-1
clone_size: .
j_call: TRBJ1-1

cdr3_aa: CASSGYSSGANVLTF
cdr3_nt: TGTGCCAGCAGTGGTTACAGCTCTGGGGCCAACGTCCTGACTTTC
d_call: .
v_call: TRBV6-1
clone_size: many
j_call: TRBJ2-6

cdr3_aa: CASSRFSGSNNEQFF
cdr3_nt: TGTGCCAGCAGCCGATTTAGCGGGAGTAACAATGAGCAGTTCTTC
d_call: TRBD2
v_call: TRBV6-5
clone_size: .
j_call: TRBJ2-1

cdr3_aa: CASSSGQGDEKLFF
cdr3_nt: TGCGCCAGCAGCTCGGGACAGGGGGATGAAAAACTGTTTTTT
d_call: TRBD1
v_call: TRBV5-1
clone_size: .
j_call: TRBJ1-4

cdr3_aa: CASSIRGQANYGYTF
cdr3_nt: TGTGCCAGTAGTATAAGGGGGCAAGCTAACTATGGCTACACCTTC
d_call: TRBD1
v_call: TRBV19
clone_size: .
j_call: TRBJ1-2